Listed below are T cell receptor beta chains from one sample, sequenced in a study of CD8+ T cells in alopecia areata. Method: immunoSEQ multiplex PCR; TCRdb's copy keeps in-frame clones and lacks some. Here the sample spans around 190,000 clones, roughly three fifths being singletons. Sequencing was performed on CD4+ T cells sorted from blood, taken at week 4, from a patient treated with tofacitinib. All receptors come from a human donor with alopecia areata. The CDR3 runs from the conserved cysteine through the conserved F or W. Each record gives: clone size, D gene, V gene, J gene, CDR3 protein, CDR3 DNA. A D gene is named only where the DNA matches it firmly. Where a row states a size, it is once, few, many or the class of an expanded clone; other rows omit it.

>-|-|TRBV6-5|TRBJ1-1
CASSMNRRAEAFF
TGTGCCAGCAGCATGAATAGACGGGCTGAAGCTTTCTTT
>-|-|TRBV6-8|TRBJ1-2
CASSGEGYGYTF
TGTGCCAGCTCAGGGGAGGGCTATGGCTACACCTTC
>-|TRBD1|TRBV29-1|TRBJ2-7
CSVKTGGDEQYF
TGCAGCGTTAAAACAGGGGGCGACGAGCAGTACTTC
>-|TRBD2|TRBV4-2|TRBJ2-3
CASSQVLLSGRASTDTQYF
TGTGCCAGCAGCCAAGTTCTCCTTAGCGGGAGGGCCAGCACAGATACGCAGTATTTT
>-|TRBD1|TRBV7-2|TRBJ2-7
CASSSRQGQGEQYF
TGTGCCAGCAGCTCCCGACAGGGTCAAGGCGAGCAGTACTTC
>-|-|TRBV13|TRBJ1-2
CASRATRAGGYTF
TGTGCCAGCAGGGCCACTAGGGCAGGCGGCTACACCTTC
>-|-|TRBV5-1|TRBJ2-3
CASSLHATSTDTQYF
TGCGCCAGCAGCTTGCACGCCACTAGCACAGATACGCAGTATTTT
>few|-|TRBV29-1|TRBJ2-5
CSGGSGQETQYF
TGCAGCGGGGGAAGCGGGCAAGAGACCCAGTACTTC
>-|-|TRBV29-1|TRBJ2-3
CSVAVDTQYF
TGCAGCGTTGCTGTAGATACGCAGTATTTT
>-|-|TRBV28|TRBJ1-2
CASSLPDNHGYTF
TGTGCCAGCAGCCTCCCCGATAACCATGGCTACACCTTC
>-|-|TRBV29-1|TRBJ1-2
CSVEGYTF
TGCAGCGTTGAAGGCTACACCTTC
>-|TRBD1|TRBV25-1|TRBJ2-7
CASSGQGYEQYF
TGTGCCAGTTCGGGACAGGGCTACGAGCAGTACTTC
>-|TRBD2|TRBV29-1|TRBJ2-1
CSVTITSGINEQFF
TGCAGCGTTACGATAACTAGCGGGATCAATGAGCAGTTCTTC
>-|-|TRBV2|TRBJ2-1
CASSGSGYSYNEQFF
TGTGCCAGCAGTGGATCCGGATACTCCTACAATGAGCAGTTCTTC
>-|-|TRBV25-1|TRBJ2-2
CASSDPAAPNTGELFF
TGTGCCAGCAGTGACCCCGCGGCTCCGAACACCGGGGAGCTGTTTTTT
>-|TRBD1|TRBV29-1|TRBJ2-1
CSVVRDRVAEQFF
TGCAGCGTTGTGAGGGACAGGGTGGCTGAGCAGTTCTTC
>-|-|TRBV4-1|TRBJ1-5
CASSHTGDGQPQHF
TGCGCCAGCAGCCACACCGGGGACGGGCAGCCCCAGCATTTT
>few|-|TRBV4-3|TRBJ1-2
CASSQEGAHGYTF
TGCGCCAGCAGCCAAGAGGGGGCCCATGGCTACACCTTC
>-|-|TRBV29-1|TRBJ2-1
CSTWANNNEQFF
TGCAGTACTTGGGCCAACAACAATGAGCAGTTCTTC
>-|-|TRBV6-5|TRBJ2-3
CASTRPSTDTQYF
TGTGCCAGCACTCGACCCAGCACAGATACGCAGTATTTT
>once|TRBD2|TRBV10-3|TRBJ2-3
CAISESSSGRENTQYF
TGTGCCATCAGTGAGTCGTCTAGCGGGAGAGAGAACACGCAGTATTTT
>-|-|TRBV13|TRBJ2-1
CASSRRLGVYNEQFF
TGTGCCAGCAGCCGTAGACTAGGGGTCTACAATGAGCAGTTCTTC
>few|-|TRBV2|TRBJ1-2
CASSEAGVAF
TGTGCCAGCAGTGAAGCTGGGGTGGCCTTC
>few|TRBD1|TRBV2|TRBJ2-2
CASRPGTANTGELFF
TGTGCCAGCAGACCCGGGACAGCGAACACCGGGGAGCTGTTTTTT
>-|TRBD1|TRBV4-1|TRBJ1-2
CASSQDGAGGLYGYTF
TGCGCCAGCAGCCAAGATGGTGCAGGGGGCCTCTATGGCTACACCTTC
>-|-|TRBV30|TRBJ2-7
CAWSVPPYEQYF
TGTGCCTGGAGTGTACCTCCTTACGAGCAGTACTTC
>-|-|TRBV7-8|TRBJ2-5
CASVIGNQETQYF
TGTGCCAGCGTCATCGGTAACCAAGAGACCCAGTACTTC
>few|-|TRBV10-3|TRBJ2-3
CAITWTNRGTQYF
TGTGCCATCACCTGGACAAACCGGGGTACGCAGTATTTT